Described below is a single T cell receptor beta chain sequence and its context. Researchers ran the PCR with 60 Vbeta and 13 Jbeta primers. Produced via immunoSEQ multiplex PCR; TCRdb's table is partial and in-frame only. The table includes about 140,000 clones, around 80% detected once. The data were taken from a study of cytomegalovirus exposure and HLA in healthy donors. Germline V lookup: CDR1 SGHTA, CDR2 FQGNSA. With V trimmed by 1 base and J by 5 bases, 3 bases remained unmatched. The CDR3 sequence is 15 residues long. This clonotype was sampled from a female donor in good health and CMV-seronegative. V is TRBV7-2 and J is TRBJ2-1; TRBD2 agrees at 9 bases. Sequencing was done on a sample of PBMCs. CDR3 protein: CASSLVSGRNNEQFF. Written as DNA, the CDR3 is TGTGCCAGCAGCTTAGTTAGCGGGAGAAACAATGAGCAGTTCTTC.